A single sample gave rise to the 27 T cell receptor beta chains below, sequenced in a study of T cells in narcolepsy. The assay was immunoSEQ multiplex PCR, and TCRdb's table has in-frame clones only and misses some. The data show around 31,000 clones, with around 80% seen just once and over 1% held by the top ten. The sequenced sample consisted of CD45RA- memory CD4+ T cells from PBMCs. The receptors shown here come from a human donor with narcolepsy.

J is TRBJ1-2 and V is TRBV4-2; tentatively, D is TRBD1 (5 bases). The CDR3 contains 13 residues. The germline CDR1 and CDR2 sequences are LGHNA and YNFKEQ. V lost 4 bases and J lost 5, with 11 bases in between. This CDR3 is CASSRGRQYGYTF. The CDR3 DNA is TGTGCCAGCAGCCGGGGCAGACAGTATGGCTACACCTTC.

The chain recombines TRBV14 with TRBJ1-1, with TRBD1 identical over 7 bases. Germline CDR1 is SGHDN and CDR2 is FVKESK. V lost 4 bases and J lost 5; bases outside the gene matches: 19. The CDR3 covers 18 residues. The CDR3 reads CASSLLTGQEMIRTEAFF. The CDR3 nucleotides are TGTGCCAGCAGCCTACTAACCGGACAGGAGATGATAAGGACTGAAGCTTTCTTT.

This clone was seen a handful of times. The V and J genes are TRBV7-9 and TRBJ1-3, with D perhaps matching TRBD1 (5 bases). Germline CDR1 SEHNR, CDR2 FQNEAQ (reference sequence). V lost 1 base and J lost 5, with 15 bases in between. The CDR3 extends over 16 amino acids. The CDR3 DNA reads TGTGCCAGCAGCTTAGGTGGGACGATTGTGAGAAACACCATATATTTT. Protein: CASSLGGTIVRNTIYF.

The chain uses TRBV7-9 and TRBJ1-2; weak D call: TRBD1 (6 bases). This CDR3 has 13 residues. Germline CDR1 reads SEHNR; CDR2 reads FQNEAQ (reference sequence). The V end lost 8 bases, the J end lost 6 bases, and 16 bases lay between the germline ends. The CDR3 loop reads CASVPGGLNGYTF. For the CDR3, the DNA is TGTGCCAGCGTACCTGGGGGGCTAAATGGCTACACCTTC.

This clone turned up a few times. V is TRBV6-4 and J is TRBJ2-7, with unresolved D. V was trimmed by 11 bases and J by 4 bases, leaving 6 bases between them. The CDR3 consists of 9 residues. Germline V lookup: CDR1 MRHNA, CDR2 SNTAGT. CDR3 DNA: TGTGCCGGACCTTACGAGCAGTACTTC. It is translated as CAGPYEQYF.

V is TRBV5-1 and J is TRBJ2-4; no clear D. Germline V gene data show CDR1 as SGHRS and CDR2 as YFSETQ. This CDR3 spans 13 amino acids. V lost 0 bases and J lost 5, with 6 bases in between. CDR3 nucleotides: TGCGCCAGCAGCTTGGGTCGGGAAAACATTCAGTACTTC. It specifies CASSLGRENIQYF.

This chain uses TRBV19 with TRBJ2-7; D possibly corresponds to TRBD2 (5 bases). The CDR3 is 14 residues long. In germline, CDR1 is LNHDA, CDR2 SQIVND (reference sequence). V was clipped by 3 bases and J by 0 bases, with 9 bases between them. CDR3 in amino acids: CASSIKRNSYEQYF. CDR3 in DNA: TGTGCCAGTAGTATTAAGCGGAACTCCTACGAGCAGTACTTC.

This clone was seen just once. This chain connects TRBV6-4 to TRBJ1-2; D may be TRBD1 (6 bases). The CDR3 runs to 13 residues. CDR1 and CDR2 from the germline V gene are MRHNA and SNTAGT. Trimming stripped 10 bases from V and 2 bases from J, with 14 bases between. CDR3 nucleotides: TGTGCCACCCTCCCCAGGGGAAACTATGGCTACACCTTC. Protein sequence: CATLPRGNYGYTF.

This clone was seen a handful of times. The CDR3 DNA is TGTGCCAGCGGGGAGTTAGGCTACACCTTC. Translated, it gives CASGELGYTF. The V gene is TRBV2, the J gene TRBJ1-2; D not resolved. Germline assignment: CDR1 SNHLY and CDR2 FYNNEI. The V end lost 8 bases, the J end lost 8 bases, and 9 bases lay between the germline ends. The CDR3 extends over 10 amino acids.

V is TRBV18 and J is TRBJ1-4; possible D gene TRBD1, 6 bases. The CDR3 runs 20 residues. Germline V lookup: CDR1 KGHSH, CDR2 LQKENI. The V end was cut by 6 bases, the J end by 5 bases, with 31 bases between. The chain's CDR3 is CASSEKPIGGAFNQNEKLFF. The CDR3 DNA reads TGTGCCAGCTCCGAGAAGCCCATCGGGGGGGCCTTTAACCAGAATGAAAAACTGTTTTTT.

In this sample, this clone turned up a few times. V usage is TRBV19 and J usage is TRBJ1-1; 7 bases map to TRBD1. Germline V gene sequence: CDR1 LNHDA, CDR2 SQIVND (reference sequence). The junction had 7 bases not matched to a gene; V was cut back by 5 bases and J by 7 bases. This CDR3 spans 13 amino acids. The CDR3 coding sequence is TGTGCCAGTAGTCTAGCAGGGGGTCTTGAAGCTTTCTTT. Amino acids: CASSLAGGLEAFF.

Concerning this clone: The sample carries other DNA sequences with the same CDR3. The J gene is TRBJ1-1, the V gene TRBV6-5; maybe TRBD1 (6 bases). The germline CDR1 and CDR2 sequences are MNHEY and SVGAGI. V lost 2 bases to trimming and J lost 5 bases, with 12 bases between them. The CDR3 sequence is 14 residues long. This chain's CDR3 is CASSYSQGQTEAFF. CDR3 nucleotide sequence: TGTGCCAGCAGTTACAGCCAGGGGCAAACTGAAGCTTTCTTT.

This chain uses TRBV7-8 with TRBJ1-2; tentatively, D is TRBD1 (6 bases). CDR1 is SGHVS, CDR2 FQNEAQ, per germline. This CDR3 has 14 amino acids. Deletions cut 5 bases from V and 0 bases from J, with 10 bases between. The CDR3 is CASSPGTTNYGYTF. CDR3 in DNA: TGTGCCAGCAGCCCGGGGACAACTAACTATGGCTACACCTTC.

The rearrangement uses TRBV6-1 and TRBJ2-2; D is ambiguous. Trimming took off 10 bases at V and 7 bases at J, with 19 bases between the two ends. Germline CDR1 reads MNHNS; CDR2 reads SASEGT. CDR3 length: 14 amino acids. The chain's CDR3 is CATEVTTRFGELFF. DNA of the CDR3: TGTGCCACCGAGGTGACCACTCGGTTCGGGGAGCTGTTTTTT.

This clone was found once. This chain links TRBV5-6 with TRBJ2-1; 11 bases agree with TRBD2. This CDR3 spans 17 amino acids. Germline V gene data show CDR1 as SGHDT and CDR2 as YYEEEE. V shed 4 bases, J shed 9 bases, and the junction held 15 bases outside the gene matches. CDR3 residues: CASSRSITSGGIGEQFF. The CDR3 DNA is TGTGCCAGCAGCCGATCGATTACTAGCGGGGGTATAGGTGAGCAGTTCTTC.

The V and J genes are TRBV18 and TRBJ1-1; 9 nucleotides align to TRBD1. V was clipped by 2 bases and J by 12 bases; unmatched bases: 10. CDR1 and CDR2 (germline): KGHSH, LQKENI. This CDR3 comprises 14 residues. The CDR3 DNA follows: TGTGCCAGCTCACCAAACACGGGACAGGGATCGACTTTCTTT. This encodes CASSPNTGQGSTFF. The whole variable domain, filled in from reference TRBV18 and TRBJ1-1, reads NAGVMQNPRHLVRRRGQEARLRCSPMKGHSHVYWYRQLPEEGLKFMVYLQKENIIDESGMPKERFSAEFPKEGPSILRIQQVVRGDSAAYFCASSPNTGQGSTFFGQGTRLTVV.

This chain joins TRBV18 and TRBJ1-2, with TRBD1 matching 10 bases. The CDR3 length is 14 residues. The V gene's germline CDR1 is KGHSH and CDR2 LQKENI. Losses at the gene ends were 1 base for V and 7 bases for J; bases not matched to a gene: 3. DNA of the CDR3: TGTGCCAGCTCACCACAGGGACAGGGGTCTGGCTACACCTTC. Encoded protein: CASSPQGQGSGYTF.

The genes are TRBV14 and TRBJ2-2; TRBD2 agrees at 7 bases. CDR3 length: 16 residues. J lost 5 bases, V lost 2 bases, and 8 bases had no gene match. Germline V CDR1 and CDR2: SGHDN, FVKESK. The CDR3 DNA is TGTGCCAGCAGCCAATTGCGCGGGAGTGGGACCGGGGAGCTGTTTTTT. This translates into CASSQLRGSGTGELFF.

The CDR3 sequence is CASSPTGGYGYTF. DNA of the CDR3: TGTGCCAGCAGTCCGACAGGGGGCTATGGCTACACCTTC. This rearrangement joins TRBV6-1 to TRBJ1-2; 9 nucleotides agree with TRBD1. The V and J ends lost 5 bases and 4 bases, in that order; junction bases with no gene match: 2. The CDR3 consists of 13 residues. Looked up from germline, CDR1 is MNHNS and CDR2 is SASEGT.

This clone was counted between two and nine times. The V call is TRBV5-5, the J call TRBJ2-2, with 9 bases aligning to TRBD2. After removal of 8 bases from V and 2 bases from J, the junction contained 7 bases not matched to a gene. This CDR3 has 15 amino acids. Per the germline V gene, CDR1 is SGHKS and CDR2 is YYEKEE (reference sequence). CDR3 protein: CASSKRGANTGELFF. The CDR3, as DNA: TGTGCCAGTTCCAAGCGGGGGGCAAACACCGGGGAGCTGTTTTTT.

The V call is TRBV12-5, the J call TRBJ2-3; no clear D gene. This CDR3 is built from 14 residues. Deletions cut 2 bases from V and 0 bases from J, with 6 bases between. Germline V gene data show CDR1 as LGHNT and CDR2 as FRNRAP. The CDR3 here is CASGLLGSTDTQYF. Written as DNA, the CDR3 is TGTGCTAGTGGTTTGCTAGGGAGCACAGATACGCAGTATTTT.

The rearrangement joins TRBV7-2 to TRBJ2-2; the match to TRBD1 covers 8 bases. V shed 3 bases, J shed 1 base, and the junction held 1 base outside the gene matches. The CDR3 is made up of 15 amino acids. Germline V gene sequence: CDR1 SGHTA, CDR2 FQGNSA. CDR3 region: CASSFGTGNTGELFF. The CDR3 nucleotides are TGTGCCAGCAGCTTCGGGACAGGGAACACCGGGGAGCTGTTTTTT.

The rearrangement joins TRBV6-6 to TRBJ2-7; D is unresolved. V was shortened by 9 bases and J by 1 base, with 7 bases between the two germline ends. Germline V CDR1 and CDR2: MNHNY, SVGAGI (reference sequence). The CDR3 loop spans 11 amino acids. The CDR3 DNA reads TGTGCCAGTGGTAGGTCCTACGAGCAGTACTTC. It translates to CASGRSYEQYF.

This rearrangement joins TRBV5-1 to TRBJ1-1; possibly TRBD1 for D (5 bases). This CDR3 spans 13 amino acids. Per germline, CDR1 SGHRS and CDR2 YFSETQ. V dropped 1 base and J dropped 6 bases, with 10 bases sitting between them. CDR3 region: CASSLTGAAEAFF. In DNA, the CDR3 is TGCGCCAGCAGCTTGACCGGGGCCGCTGAAGCTTTCTTT.

This clone showed up just once. A read error may account for a junction end that differs from germline. This specimen includes other DNA sequences encoding the same CDR3. CDR3 in DNA: TGTGCCATCAGTGGGCAGGGGAGTAACACTGAAGCCTTCTTT. Translated: CAISGQGSNTEAFF. The chain couples TRBV10-3 to TRBJ1-1, with D possibly TRBD1 on 6 matching bases. The CDR3 covers 14 residues. Looked up from germline, CDR1 is ENHRY and CDR2 is SYGVKD.

The chain uses TRBV20-1 and TRBJ2-5; D remains unclear. Germline CDR1 and CDR2: DFQATT and SNEGSKA (reference sequence). V was clipped by 6 bases and J by 5 bases, with 10 bases between them. The CDR3 spans 11 residues. This CDR3 reads CSAQFQETQYF. DNA for the CDR3: TGCAGTGCCCAATTTCAGGAGACCCAGTACTTC.

This clone was seen once. V usage is TRBV6-1 and J usage is TRBJ1-2, with D possibly being TRBD1 (6 bases). Per germline, CDR1 MNHNS and CDR2 SASEGT. CDR3 length: 14 amino acids. Trimming took off 5 bases at V and 7 bases at J, with 17 bases between the two ends. The CDR3 DNA reads as TGTGCCAGCAGTATCTATGGAAGCAGGGGTGGCTACACCTTC. It is translated as CASSIYGSRGGYTF.